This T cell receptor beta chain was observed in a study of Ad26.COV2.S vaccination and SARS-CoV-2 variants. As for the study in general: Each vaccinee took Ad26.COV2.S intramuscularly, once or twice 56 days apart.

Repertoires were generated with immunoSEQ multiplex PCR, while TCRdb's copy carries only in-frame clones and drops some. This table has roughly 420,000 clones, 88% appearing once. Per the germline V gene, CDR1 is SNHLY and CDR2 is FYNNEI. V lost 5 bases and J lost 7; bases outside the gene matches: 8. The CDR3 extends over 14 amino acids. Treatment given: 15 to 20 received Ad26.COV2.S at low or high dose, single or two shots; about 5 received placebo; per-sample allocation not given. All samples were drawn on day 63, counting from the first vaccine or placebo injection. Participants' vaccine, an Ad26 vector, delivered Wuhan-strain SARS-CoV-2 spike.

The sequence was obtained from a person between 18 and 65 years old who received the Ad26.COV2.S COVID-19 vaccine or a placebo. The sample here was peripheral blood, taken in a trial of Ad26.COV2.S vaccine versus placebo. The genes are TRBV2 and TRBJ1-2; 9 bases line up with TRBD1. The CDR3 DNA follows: TGTGCCAGCAGTTCCGGGACAGGGTCTATTGGCTACACCTTC. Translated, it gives CASSSGTGSIGYTF. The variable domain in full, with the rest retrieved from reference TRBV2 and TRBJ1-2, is EPEVTQTPSHQVTQMGQEVILRCVPISNHLYFYWYRQILGQKVEFLVSFYNNEISEKSEIFDDQFSVERPDGSNFTLKIRSTKLEDSAMYFCASSSGTGSIGYTFGSGTRLTVV.